This T cell receptor beta chain stems from a study of T cell changes during pregnancy in multiple sclerosis. The protocol was immunoSEQ multiplex PCR, while the TCRdb copy is restricted to in-frame clones and leaves out a portion. The table records 50,000 to 70,000 clones, 93% of them present only once. Specimen: peripheral blood, collected after pregnancy. The TCR comes from a female donor with multiple sclerosis, enrolled in a pregnancy study.

The CDR3 is CASSEPSVFNIQYF. CDR3 bases: TGTGCCAGCAGTGAACCTAGCGTCTTCAACATTCAGTACTTC. V is TRBV6-1 and J is TRBJ2-4; D perhaps matches TRBD2 (6 bases). Trimming left V 2 bases short and J 7 bases short, with 12 bases between. The germline V gene has CDR1 MNHNS and CDR2 SASEGT. This CDR3 spans 14 amino acids.